These T cell receptor beta chains were read from a single sample in a study of siplizumab effects on memory and regulatory T cells. Profiled with immunoSEQ multiplex PCR; TCRdb holds only in-frame clones, not every one. The table has approximately 94,000 clones, roughly 95% seen once; the top ten hold roughly 0.031%. The sample consisted of naive CD4+ T cells sorted from blood. The receptors come from a human donor in good health. CDR3s include the opening cysteine and the closing phenylalanine or tryptophan. D genes are given only for firm matches. Expanded clones are given a class, and other clones once, few, many or no size at all.

abundance: -
v_gene: TRBV4-2
d_gene: TRBD1
j_gene: TRBJ1-5
CDR3aa: CASSQSRDRLHF
CDR3nt: TGTGCCAGCAGCCAAAGCCGGGACAGGCTTCATTTT

abundance: -
v_gene: TRBV28
d_gene: -
j_gene: TRBJ1-5
CDR3aa: CASSLLGAFGPQHF
CDR3nt: TGTGCCAGCAGTTTATTAGGGGCTTTCGGGCCCCAGCATTTT

abundance: few
v_gene: TRBV15
d_gene: -
j_gene: TRBJ1-1
CDR3aa: CATSSAQELEAFF
CDR3nt: TGTGCCACCAGCAGTGCTCAGGAACTAGAAGCTTTCTTT

abundance: -
v_gene: TRBV2
d_gene: TRBD1
j_gene: TRBJ1-6
CDR3aa: CAPRVGPGTEALQSSYNSPLHF
CDR3nt: TGTGCCCCCCGCGTAGGTCCCGGGACAGAGGCACTACAAAGCTCCTATAATTCACCCCTCCACTTT

abundance: -
v_gene: TRBV11-3
d_gene: -
j_gene: TRBJ2-2
CDR3aa: CASSLRGSTGELFF
CDR3nt: TGTGCCAGCAGTCTGCGGGGAAGCACCGGGGAGCTGTTTTTT

abundance: -
v_gene: TRBV15
d_gene: -
j_gene: TRBJ2-2
CDR3aa: CATSRVGARGDGELFF
CDR3nt: TGTGCCACCAGCAGAGTGGGAGCTAGGGGTGACGGGGAGCTGTTTTTT

abundance: -
v_gene: TRBV9
d_gene: -
j_gene: TRBJ1-6
CDR3aa: CASSATGNSPLHF
CDR3nt: TGTGCCAGCAGCGCAACGGGGAATTCACCCCTCCACTTT

abundance: -
v_gene: TRBV5-6
d_gene: -
j_gene: TRBJ1-1
CDR3aa: CASSFRGVATEAFF
CDR3nt: TGTGCCAGCAGCTTTCGGGGGGTTGCCACTGAAGCTTTCTTT

abundance: -
v_gene: TRBV27
d_gene: -
j_gene: TRBJ1-3
CDR3aa: CASRTGGGNTIYF
CDR3nt: TGTGCCAGCAGGACAGGAGGGGGAAACACCATATATTTT

abundance: -
v_gene: TRBV2
d_gene: -
j_gene: TRBJ1-1
CDR3aa: CASLGGSEAFF
CDR3nt: TGTGCCAGCTTAGGGGGGTCTGAAGCTTTCTTT

abundance: -
v_gene: TRBV28
d_gene: -
j_gene: TRBJ1-1
CDR3aa: CASRLTEMNTEAFF
CDR3nt: TGTGCCAGCAGGCTGACAGAGATGAACACTGAAGCTTTCTTT

abundance: -
v_gene: TRBV7-3
d_gene: -
j_gene: TRBJ1-1
CDR3aa: CASSFQGNTEAFF
CDR3nt: TGTGCCAGCAGCTTTCAGGGAAACACTGAAGCTTTCTTT

abundance: once
v_gene: TRBV5-1
d_gene: TRBD2
j_gene: TRBJ2-1
CDR3aa: CASSSLAGAYNEQFF
CDR3nt: TGCGCCAGCAGCTCACTAGCGGGGGCCTACAATGAGCAGTTCTTC

abundance: -
v_gene: TRBV15
d_gene: TRBD2
j_gene: TRBJ2-5
CDR3aa: CATRDGGGETQYF
CDR3nt: TGTGCCACCAGGGACGGGGGGGGAGAGACCCAGTACTTC

abundance: -
v_gene: TRBV6-1
d_gene: TRBD1
j_gene: TRBJ1-2
CDR3aa: CASEIRGRVYGYTF
CDR3nt: TGTGCCAGCGAGATAAGGGGGCGCGTCTATGGCTACACCTTC

abundance: -
v_gene: TRBV7-8
d_gene: TRBD1
j_gene: TRBJ1-6
CDR3aa: CASSLGTGVSPLHF
CDR3nt: TGTGCCAGCAGCTTGGGGACAGGGGTTTCACCCCTCCACTTT

abundance: -
v_gene: TRBV5-1
d_gene: TRBD1
j_gene: TRBJ1-5
CDR3aa: CASSLTGGSEQPQHF
CDR3nt: TGCGCCAGCAGCTTGACAGGGGGCTCGGAGCAGCCCCAGCATTTT

abundance: -
v_gene: TRBV21-1
d_gene: -
j_gene: TRBJ1-1
CDR3aa: CASSKCRAHMSAFF
CDR3nt: TGTGCCAGCAGCAAATGCCGCGCACATATGAGTGCTTTCTTT

abundance: -
v_gene: TRBV19
d_gene: -
j_gene: TRBJ1-5
CDR3aa: CASSVQGYQPQHF
CDR3nt: TGTGCCAGTAGTGTACAGGGCTACCAGCCCCAGCATTTT

abundance: -
v_gene: TRBV2
d_gene: -
j_gene: TRBJ1-4
CDR3aa: CAGRHFGNEKLFF
CDR3nt: TGTGCCGGACGTCACTTTGGTAATGAAAAACTGTTTTTT

abundance: once
v_gene: TRBV6-1
d_gene: -
j_gene: TRBJ2-4
CDR3aa: CASRHRDRNGQYF
CDR3nt: TGTGCCAGCAGACACAGGGACCGGAACGGGCAGTACTTC

abundance: -
v_gene: TRBV6-6
d_gene: -
j_gene: TRBJ1-1
CDR3aa: CASSYTTDGTEAFF
CDR3nt: TGTGCCAGCAGTTACACCACCGACGGTACTGAAGCTTTCTTT

abundance: -
v_gene: TRBV10-3
d_gene: -
j_gene: TRBJ1-2
CDR3aa: CAISGTRGDYGYTF
CDR3nt: TGTGCCATCTCCGGGACGAGGGGGGACTATGGCTACACCTTC

abundance: -
v_gene: TRBV6-5
d_gene: TRBD2
j_gene: TRBJ2-1
CDR3aa: CASSGLGNEQFF
CDR3nt: TGTGCCAGCAGTGGACTAGGCAATGAGCAGTTCTTC

abundance: -
v_gene: TRBV5-1
d_gene: -
j_gene: TRBJ1-2
CDR3aa: CASKSHANYGYTF
CDR3nt: TGCGCCAGCAAGTCCCACGCTAACTATGGCTACACCTTC

abundance: once
v_gene: TRBV19
d_gene: TRBD1
j_gene: TRBJ2-1
CDR3aa: CASSTGQGTNEQFF
CDR3nt: TGTGCCAGTAGTACGGGACAGGGGACTAATGAGCAGTTCTTC

abundance: -
v_gene: TRBV10-3
d_gene: TRBD1
j_gene: TRBJ2-7
CDR3aa: CAISDPDRASSYEQYF
CDR3nt: TGTGCCATCAGTGACCCGGACAGGGCGAGCTCCTACGAGCAGTACTTC

abundance: -
v_gene: TRBV5-1
d_gene: TRBD1
j_gene: TRBJ1-6
CDR3aa: CASSPTQGSYNSPLHF
CDR3nt: TGCGCCAGCAGCCCTACACAGGGGTCCTATAATTCACCCCTCCACTTT

abundance: -
v_gene: TRBV18
d_gene: -
j_gene: TRBJ2-3
CDR3aa: CAGAGGTDTQYF
CDR3nt: TGTGCCGGCGCCGGGGGCACAGATACGCAGTATTTT

abundance: -
v_gene: TRBV19
d_gene: -
j_gene: TRBJ1-1
CDR3aa: CASSIGSGHVTEAFF
CDR3nt: TGTGCCAGTAGTATAGGATCTGGCCATGTCACTGAAGCTTTCTTT

abundance: -
v_gene: TRBV2
d_gene: -
j_gene: TRBJ2-7
CDR3aa: CASTPDALYEQYF
CDR3nt: TGTGCCAGCACCCCGGACGCACTCTACGAGCAGTACTTC

abundance: -
v_gene: TRBV10-3
d_gene: TRBD1
j_gene: TRBJ1-5
CDR3aa: CAIRSGGSNQPQHF
CDR3nt: TGTGCCATCAGGTCAGGGGGGAGCAATCAGCCCCAGCATTTT

abundance: -
v_gene: TRBV5-6
d_gene: TRBD1
j_gene: TRBJ1-6
CDR3aa: CASSYGQGNSPLHF
CDR3nt: TGTGCCAGCAGCTACGGACAGGGGAATTCACCCCTCCACTTT

abundance: -
v_gene: TRBV6-5
d_gene: TRBD1
j_gene: TRBJ2-5
CDR3aa: CASRNQGAQETQYF
CDR3nt: TGTGCCAGCAGAAATCAGGGGGCGCAGGAGACCCAGTACTTC

abundance: -
v_gene: TRBV9
d_gene: -
j_gene: TRBJ2-7
CDR3aa: CASSAGQSTYEQYF
CDR3nt: TGTGCCAGCAGCGCAGGACAGTCCACGTACGAGCAGTACTTC

abundance: -
v_gene: TRBV7-2
d_gene: -
j_gene: TRBJ2-1
CDR3aa: CASSSGTFYNEQFF
CDR3nt: TGTGCCAGCAGCTCAGGGACGTTCTACAATGAGCAGTTCTTC

abundance: -
v_gene: TRBV6-5
d_gene: -
j_gene: TRBJ1-3
CDR3aa: CASKLPGSGNTIYF
CDR3nt: TGTGCCAGCAAACTCCCGGGATCTGGAAACACCATATATTTT

abundance: -
v_gene: TRBV10-2
d_gene: -
j_gene: TRBJ1-3
CDR3aa: CASSVTIGNTIYF
CDR3nt: TGCGCCAGCAGTGTAACAATCGGAAACACCATATATTTT

abundance: -
v_gene: TRBV7-9
d_gene: TRBD1
j_gene: TRBJ2-7
CDR3aa: CASSLGQGYYEQYF
CDR3nt: TGTGCCAGCAGCTTAGGACAGGGTTACTACGAGCAGTACTTC

abundance: -
v_gene: TRBV9
d_gene: -
j_gene: TRBJ2-3
CDR3aa: CASSVVGRGLSDTQYF
CDR3nt: TGTGCCAGCAGCGTAGTTGGGCGGGGGCTCTCAGATACGCAGTATTTT

abundance: -
v_gene: TRBV5-4
d_gene: TRBD1
j_gene: TRBJ1-5
CDR3aa: CASRHRGTGALETDQPQHF
CDR3nt: TGTGCCAGCAGACACCGCGGGACAGGGGCTCTGGAGACTGATCAGCCCCAGCATTTT

abundance: -
v_gene: TRBV5-6
d_gene: -
j_gene: TRBJ1-6
CDR3aa: CASSFGGYNSPLHF
CDR3nt: TGTGCCAGCAGCTTTGGGGGCTATAATTCACCCCTCCACTTT

abundance: -
v_gene: TRBV28
d_gene: -
j_gene: TRBJ2-5
CDR3aa: CASSLGGVGTQYF
CDR3nt: TGTGCCAGCAGCCTAGGGGGTGTAGGGACCCAGTACTTC

abundance: -
v_gene: TRBV9
d_gene: TRBD1
j_gene: TRBJ2-2
CDR3aa: CASSARGTGGGGELFF
CDR3nt: TGTGCCAGCAGCGCCCGTGGGACAGGGGGTGGCGGGGAGCTGTTTTTT

abundance: -
v_gene: TRBV9
d_gene: -
j_gene: TRBJ2-1
CDR3aa: CASSATNEQFF
CDR3nt: TGTGCCAGCAGCGCAACCAATGAGCAGTTCTTC

abundance: -
v_gene: TRBV18
d_gene: TRBD2
j_gene: TRBJ2-2
CDR3aa: CASLRGLNTGELFF
CDR3nt: TGTGCCAGCCTAAGGGGACTAAACACCGGGGAGCTGTTTTTT

abundance: -
v_gene: TRBV5-4
d_gene: TRBD2
j_gene: TRBJ2-1
CDR3aa: CASSQDGAGGPNEQFF
CDR3nt: TGTGCCAGCAGCCAAGATGGAGCGGGGGGGCCGAATGAGCAGTTCTTC

abundance: -
v_gene: TRBV7-2
d_gene: TRBD1
j_gene: TRBJ2-5
CDR3aa: CASSFTGGQETQYF
CDR3nt: TGTGCCAGCAGCTTCACAGGGGGTCAAGAGACCCAGTACTTC

abundance: -
v_gene: TRBV4-1
d_gene: TRBD1
j_gene: TRBJ2-5
CDR3aa: CASSQMTGVGETQYF
CDR3nt: TGCGCCAGCAGCCAGATGACAGGGGTGGGGGAGACCCAGTACTTC

abundance: -
v_gene: TRBV6-5
d_gene: -
j_gene: TRBJ1-5
CDR3aa: CASSQSYDQPQHF
CDR3nt: TGTGCCAGCAGCCAATCATACGATCAGCCCCAGCATTTT

abundance: -
v_gene: TRBV5-1
d_gene: -
j_gene: TRBJ1-1
CDR3aa: CASSTQGRNTEAFF
CDR3nt: TGCGCCAGCAGCACCCAGGGCAGAAACACTGAAGCTTTCTTT

abundance: -
v_gene: TRBV5-6
d_gene: -
j_gene: TRBJ2-2
CDR3aa: CASSAPGELFF
CDR3nt: TGTGCCAGCAGCGCCCCCGGGGAGCTGTTTTTT

abundance: -
v_gene: TRBV7-8
d_gene: -
j_gene: TRBJ2-5
CDR3aa: CASSTRSLLDF
CDR3nt: TGTGCCAGCAGCACGCGGTCTCTCCTAGACTTC

abundance: -
v_gene: TRBV4-3
d_gene: -
j_gene: TRBJ1-1
CDR3aa: CASSQEPGVNTEAFF
CDR3nt: TGCGCCAGCAGCCAAGAGCCCGGGGTGAACACTGAAGCTTTCTTT

abundance: -
v_gene: TRBV9
d_gene: -
j_gene: TRBJ2-3
CDR3aa: CASSVGQQADTQYF
CDR3nt: TGTGCCAGCAGCGTAGGCCAGCAGGCAGATACGCAGTATTTT